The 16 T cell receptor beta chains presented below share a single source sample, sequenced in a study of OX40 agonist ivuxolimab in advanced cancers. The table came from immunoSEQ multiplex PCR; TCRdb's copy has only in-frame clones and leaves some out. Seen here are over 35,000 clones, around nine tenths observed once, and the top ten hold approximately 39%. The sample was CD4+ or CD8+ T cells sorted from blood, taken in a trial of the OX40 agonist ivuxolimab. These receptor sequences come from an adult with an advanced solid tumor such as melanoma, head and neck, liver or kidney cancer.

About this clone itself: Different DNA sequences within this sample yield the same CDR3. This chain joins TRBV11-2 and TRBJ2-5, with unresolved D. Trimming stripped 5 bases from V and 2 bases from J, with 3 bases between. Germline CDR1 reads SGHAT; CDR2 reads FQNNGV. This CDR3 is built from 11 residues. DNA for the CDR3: TGTGCCAGCAGCCCACAAGAGACCCAGTACTTC. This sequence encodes CASSPQETQYF. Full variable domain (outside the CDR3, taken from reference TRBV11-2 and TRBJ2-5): EAGVAQSPRYKIIEKRQSVAFWCNPISGHATLYWYQQILGQGPKLLIQFQNNGVVDDSQLPKDRFSAERLKGVDSTLKIQPAKLEDSAVYLCASSPQETQYFGPGTRLLVL.

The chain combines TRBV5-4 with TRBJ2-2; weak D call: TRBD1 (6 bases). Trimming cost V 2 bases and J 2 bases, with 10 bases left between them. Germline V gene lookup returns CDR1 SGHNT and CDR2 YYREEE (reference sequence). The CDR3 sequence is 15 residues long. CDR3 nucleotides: TGTGCCAGCAGCTTAGCAGGGGTAAACACCGGGGAGCTGTTTTTT. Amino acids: CASSLAGVNTGELFF.

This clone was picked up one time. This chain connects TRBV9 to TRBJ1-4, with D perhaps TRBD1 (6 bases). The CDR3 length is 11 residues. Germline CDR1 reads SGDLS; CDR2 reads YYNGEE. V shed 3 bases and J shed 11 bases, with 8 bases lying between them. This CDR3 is CASSAGQKLFF. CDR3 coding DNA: TGTGCCAGCAGCGCCGGACAGAAACTGTTTTTT.

The CDR3 region has the DNA TGTGCCAGCGGCCAACTAGCTGGCGAGCAGTACTTC. Residues: CASGQLAGEQYF. This sequence joins TRBV28 and TRBJ2-7, with D perhaps TRBD2 (6 bases). The CDR3 is 12 residues long. From germline, CDR1 is MDHEN and CDR2 SYDVKM. Trimming stripped 8 bases from V and 6 bases from J, with 14 bases between.

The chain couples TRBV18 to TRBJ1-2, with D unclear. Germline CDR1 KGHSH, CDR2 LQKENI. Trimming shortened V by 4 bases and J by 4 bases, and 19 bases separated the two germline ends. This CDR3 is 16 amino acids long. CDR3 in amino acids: CASSLSAQTAFYGYTF. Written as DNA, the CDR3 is TGTGCCAGCTCACTTTCAGCGCAGACGGCCTTCTATGGCTACACCTTC.

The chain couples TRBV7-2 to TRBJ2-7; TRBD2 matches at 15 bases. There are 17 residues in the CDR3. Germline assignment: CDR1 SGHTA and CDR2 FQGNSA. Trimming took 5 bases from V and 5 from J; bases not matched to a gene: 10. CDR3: CASSDGLAGGRRDEQYF. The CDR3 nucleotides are TGTGCCAGCAGCGATGGACTAGCGGGAGGGCGACGGGACGAGCAGTACTTC.

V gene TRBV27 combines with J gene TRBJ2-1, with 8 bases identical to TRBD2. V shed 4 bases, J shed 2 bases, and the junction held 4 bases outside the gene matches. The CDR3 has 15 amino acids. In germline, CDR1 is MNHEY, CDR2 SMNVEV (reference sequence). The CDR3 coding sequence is TGTGCCAGCAGTTCACGGGGGGGCCCCTACAATGAGCAGTTCTTC. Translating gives CASSSRGGPYNEQFF.

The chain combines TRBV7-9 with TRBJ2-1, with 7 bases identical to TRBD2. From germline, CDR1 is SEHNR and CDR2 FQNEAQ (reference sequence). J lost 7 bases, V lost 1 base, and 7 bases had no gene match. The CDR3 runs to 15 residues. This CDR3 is CASSLVAGNWNEQFF. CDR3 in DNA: TGTGCCAGCAGCTTAGTAGCGGGTAATTGGAATGAGCAGTTCTTC.

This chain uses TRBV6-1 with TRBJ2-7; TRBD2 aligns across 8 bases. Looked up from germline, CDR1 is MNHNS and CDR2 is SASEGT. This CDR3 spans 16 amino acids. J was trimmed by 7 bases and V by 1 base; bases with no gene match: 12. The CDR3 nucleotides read TGTGCCAGCAGTGAAGGCACTAGCGGCAACCCCCGAGAGCAGTACTTC. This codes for CASSEGTSGNPREQYF.

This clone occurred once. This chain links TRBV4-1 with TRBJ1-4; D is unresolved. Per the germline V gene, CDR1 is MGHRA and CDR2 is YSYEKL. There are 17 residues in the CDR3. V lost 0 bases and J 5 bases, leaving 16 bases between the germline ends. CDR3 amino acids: CASSQEGTPIPNEKLFF. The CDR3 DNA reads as TGCGCCAGCAGCCAAGAGGGAACTCCGATCCCAAATGAAAAACTGTTTTTT.

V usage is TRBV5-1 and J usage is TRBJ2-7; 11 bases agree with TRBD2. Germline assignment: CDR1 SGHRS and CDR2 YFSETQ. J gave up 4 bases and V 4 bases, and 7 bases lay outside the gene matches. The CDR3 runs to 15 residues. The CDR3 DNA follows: TGCGCCAGCAGCCTGCTAGCGGGGGGTGTTTACGAGCAGTACTTC. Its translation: CASSLLAGGVYEQYF.

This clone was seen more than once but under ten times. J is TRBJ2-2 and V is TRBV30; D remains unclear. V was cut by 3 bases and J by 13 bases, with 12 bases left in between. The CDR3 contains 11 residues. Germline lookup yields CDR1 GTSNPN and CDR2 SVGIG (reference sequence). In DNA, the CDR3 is TGTGCCTGGAGAAACAGCATGTCGCTGTTTTTT. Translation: CAWRNSMSLFF.

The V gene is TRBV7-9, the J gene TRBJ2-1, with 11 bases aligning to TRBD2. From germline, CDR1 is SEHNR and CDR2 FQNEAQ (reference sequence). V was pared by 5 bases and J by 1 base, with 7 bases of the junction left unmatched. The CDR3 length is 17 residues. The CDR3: CASSKTLAGGSYNEQFF. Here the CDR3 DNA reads TGTGCCAGCAGCAAAACTTTAGCGGGAGGGTCCTACAATGAGCAGTTCTTC.

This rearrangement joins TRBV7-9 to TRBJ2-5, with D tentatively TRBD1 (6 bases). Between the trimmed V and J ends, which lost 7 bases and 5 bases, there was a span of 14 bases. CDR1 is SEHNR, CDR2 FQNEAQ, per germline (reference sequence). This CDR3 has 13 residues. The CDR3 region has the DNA TGTGCCAGCAAAACAGGGCCGGAGGAGACCCAGTACTTC. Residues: CASKTGPEETQYF.

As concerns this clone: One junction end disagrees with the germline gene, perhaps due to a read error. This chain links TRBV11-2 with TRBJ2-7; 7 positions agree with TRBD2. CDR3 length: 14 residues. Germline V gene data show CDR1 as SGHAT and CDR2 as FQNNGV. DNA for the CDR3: TGTGCCAGCAGCCCAAGCGGGACCTCCCACGAGCAGTACTTC. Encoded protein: CASSPSGTSHEQYF.

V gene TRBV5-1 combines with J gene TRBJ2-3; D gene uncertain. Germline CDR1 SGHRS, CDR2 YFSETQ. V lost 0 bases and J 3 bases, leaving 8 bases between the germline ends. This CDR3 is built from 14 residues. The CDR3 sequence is CASSLGIVTDTQYF. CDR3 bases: TGCGCCAGCAGCTTGGGTATAGTAACAGATACGCAGTATTTT.